The 20 T cell receptor beta chains in this list originate from one sample, sequenced in a study of T-cell reconstitution after alpha-beta-depleted transplantation in children. For TCRbeta, the library was prepared with unique molecular identifiers. TCRdb redid the calling of the PCR reads with MiXCR, one entry per CDR3 protein. This table holds about 420,000 distinct CDR3 sequences, 15% to 20% found once. The sample here was PBMCs, mostly from graft donor cells, taken 360 days after TCRalphabeta/CD19-depleted stem cell transplant. These receptors all stem from a boy under two years old who had a stem cell transplant for Wiskott-Aldrich syndrome, so the T cells may come from the graft donor.

The chain has TRBV4-2 and TRBJ2-3; D may be TRBD2 (5 bases). This CDR3 has 15 residues. The germline V gene encodes CDR1 LGHNA and CDR2 YNFKEQ. V was cut by 0 bases and J by 5 bases, with 12 bases left in between. CDR3 sequence: CASSQDDGEGDTQYF. CDR3 nucleotide sequence: TGTGCCAGCAGCCAAGACGACGGGGAAGGAGATACGCAGTATTTT.

This clonotype has only a few counts. The chain combines TRBV29-1 with TRBJ2-2; unclear D gene. This CDR3 comprises 12 residues. The V gene lost 4 bases and the J gene lost 3 bases, with 6 bases spanning the gap. The germline V gene has CDR1 SQVTM and CDR2 ANQGSEA. The CDR3 here is CSVAPDTGELFF. CDR3 DNA: TGCAGCGTTGCCCCAGACACCGGGGAGCTGTTTTTT.

There are many counts of this clonotype. The V gene is TRBV6-6, the J gene TRBJ2-3, with TRBD1 identical over 7 bases. Trimming took 9 bases from V and 5 from J; bases not matched to a gene: 8. Germline values: CDR1 MNHNY, CDR2 SVGAGI (reference sequence). The CDR3 loop spans 13 amino acids. CDR3 residues: CASLTGKGDTQYF. The CDR3 DNA follows: TGTGCCAGTCTGACAGGGAAGGGAGATACGCAGTATTTT.

The sample holds many counts of this clonotype. The chain couples TRBV5-6 to TRBJ2-7, with 7 bases that match TRBD2. This CDR3 comprises 15 residues. CDR1 is SGHDT and CDR2 is YYEEEE in the germline V gene. The V gene end was trimmed by 0 bases and the J gene end by 0 bases; junction bases not matched to a gene: 3. CDR3 nucleotide sequence: TGTGCCAGCAGCTTGGGCCCGGGAGGCTCCTACGAGCAGTACTTC. It is translated as CASSLGPGGSYEQYF.

V and J are TRBV5-1 and TRBJ2-7; D is possibly TRBD2 (5 bases). The V end was cut by 4 bases, the J end by 0 bases, with 17 bases between. Germline V CDR1 and CDR2: SGHRS, YFSETQ. The CDR3 loop spans 16 amino acids. The CDR3 sequence is CASSPLPIGSSYEQYF. DNA for the CDR3: TGCGCCAGCAGCCCATTACCCATAGGGAGCTCCTACGAGCAGTACTTC.

This chain connects TRBV12-3 or TRBV12-4 to TRBJ2-5, with TRBD2 matching over 13 bases. Losses at the gene ends were 7 bases for V and 2 bases for J; bases not matched to a gene: 4. This CDR3 has 15 amino acids. CDR3 protein: CASTWTSGSQETQYF. CDR3 in DNA: TGTGCCAGCACTTGGACTAGCGGGAGTCAAGAGACCCAGTACTTC.

The table lists this clonotype with a few counts. The chain uses TRBV12-3 or TRBV12-4 and TRBJ2-3, with 7 bases lining up with TRBD2. This CDR3 has 14 amino acids. J was trimmed by 4 bases and V by 5 bases; bases with no gene match: 6. The DNA for the CDR3 is TGTGCCAGCAGTCCCGGACTAGTCGCAGATACGCAGTATTTT. Translation: CASSPGLVADTQYF.

The chain is built from TRBV5-1 and TRBJ2-3, with TRBD2 matching 15 bases. The CDR3 consists of 15 residues. V dropped 0 bases and J dropped 11; count of bases not matched to a gene: 4. Germline CDR1 is SGHRS and CDR2 is YFSETQ. The CDR3 DNA follows: TGCGCCAGCAGCTTGGAGGGACTAGCGGGAGGTTTGCAGTATTTT. Protein sequence: CASSLEGLAGGLQYF.

V usage is TRBV29-1 and J usage is TRBJ1-4, with no clear D. The CDR3 length is 14 residues. The ends were cut back, 4 bases at V and 4 bases at J, with 13 bases in the middle. Germline V gene data show CDR1 as SQVTM and CDR2 as ANQGSEA. Written as DNA, the CDR3 is TGCAGCGTTGTACTAGCGGGGAATAATGAAAAACTGTTTTTT. It encodes CSVVLAGNNEKLFF.

This clonotype was counted many times. J is TRBJ2-6 and V is TRBV28; 9 bases agree with TRBD2. The CDR3 has 18 residues. The junction had 6 bases not matched to a gene; V was cut back by 2 bases and J by 1 base. The germline CDR1 and CDR2 sequences are MDHEN and SYDVKM. The DNA of the CDR3 is TGTGCCAGCAGTTTAATCCTAGCGGGGAAGTCTGGGGCCAACGTCCTGACTTTC. Protein product: CASSLILAGKSGANVLTF.

There are a few counts of this clonotype. J is TRBJ2-7 and V is TRBV4-1; 11 positions agree with TRBD1. This CDR3 region has 16 residues. The ends lost 4 bases at V and 4 bases at J; junction bases unmatched: 9. Per the germline V gene, CDR1 is MGHRA and CDR2 is YSYEKL. The CDR3 DNA sequence: TGCGCCAGCAGCCTTCCCGGGACAGGGGGTCGGTACGAGCAGTACTTC. Translated: CASSLPGTGGRYEQYF.

This clonotype appeared many times. The rearrangement uses TRBV11-1 and TRBJ2-7; D may be TRBD2 (5 bases). V lost 5 bases to trimming and J lost 5 bases, with 19 bases between them. Germline CDR1 reads SGHAT; CDR2 reads FQDESV (reference sequence). This CDR3 is built from 15 residues. The CDR3 protein is CASSPWDSEVHEQYF. CDR3 bases: TGTGCCAGCAGCCCTTGGGATAGCGAGGTTCACGAGCAGTACTTC.

This rearrangement joins TRBV6-5 to TRBJ2-2; a possible D gene is TRBD2 (5 bases). The length of the CDR3 is 16 residues. V was cut by 2 bases and J by 7 bases, with 17 bases left in between. Germline CDR1 MNHEY, CDR2 SVGAGI. The CDR3 coding sequence is TGTGCCAGCAGTTACGGCGGAGTGGAGGCCTACGGGGAGCTGTTTTTT. Protein sequence: CASSYGGVEAYGELFF.

This clonotype showed up just a few times. The CDR3 loop is CSARGGGANVLTF. The CDR3 DNA sequence: TGCAGTGCTAGGGGAGGTGGGGCCAACGTCCTGACTTTC. This chain uses TRBV20-1 with TRBJ2-6, with a possible D match to TRBD2 (6 bases). The CDR3 totals 13 residues. The V gene lost 3 bases and the J gene lost 3 bases, with 6 bases spanning the gap. Germline-derived CDR1 and CDR2 are DFQATT and SNEGSKA (reference sequence).

This clonotype was recorded many times. The V gene is TRBV12-3 or TRBV12-4, the J gene TRBJ2-2; TRBD2 agrees at 8 bases. The CDR3 spans 14 residues. V dropped 5 bases and J dropped 7; count of bases not matched to a gene: 6. The CDR3 sequence is CASSRFAGGGELFF. As DNA, the CDR3 is TGTGCCAGCAGTCGTTTTGCGGGAGGCGGGGAGCTGTTTTTT.

J is TRBJ1-4 and V is TRBV12-3 or TRBV12-4, with unresolved D. CDR3 length: 14 residues. Trimming stripped 2 bases from V and 6 bases from J, with 10 bases between. The CDR3 loop is CASSLRQKDEKLFF. CDR3 nucleotides: TGTGCCAGCAGTTTAAGACAAAAGGATGAAAAACTGTTTTTT.

The chain recombines TRBV5-1 with TRBJ2-3, with D tentatively TRBD1 (6 bases). In germline, CDR1 is SGHRS, CDR2 YFSETQ. V was shortened by 4 bases and J by 3 bases, with 15 bases between the two germline ends. There are 15 residues in the CDR3. For the CDR3, the DNA is TGCGCCAGCAGCCCCTTCTCACAGGGAACAGATACGCAGTATTTT. Protein product: CASSPFSQGTDTQYF.

The V and J genes are TRBV4-1 and TRBJ1-4; D unclear. CDR3 length equals 13 residues. Trimming cost V 2 bases and J 10 bases, with 11 bases left between them. Germline V lookup: CDR1 MGHRA, CDR2 YSYEKL. Written as DNA, the CDR3 is TGCGCCAGCAGCCAATTCGGACCCTCAAAACTGTTTTTT. Translated: CASSQFGPSKLFF.

The rearrangement links TRBV23-1 to TRBJ2-3, with a tentative D call TRBD1 (6 bases). TRBV23-1 is designated an ORF whose function remains uncertain. V dropped 1 base and J dropped 5 bases, with 22 bases sitting between them. The CDR3 runs 18 residues. CDR3 in amino acids: CASSQYRGQSGFRDTQYF. CDR3 DNA: TGCGCCAGCAGTCAATACCGAGGACAGTCCGGTTTCAGAGATACGCAGTATTTT.

The rearrangement links TRBV5-1 to TRBJ2-1, with 15 bases matching TRBD2. Unmatched junction bases numbered 9, after V lost 4 bases and J lost 4 bases. The CDR3 sequence is 18 residues long. The germline V gene has CDR1 SGHRS and CDR2 YFSETQ. The CDR3 nucleotides are TGCGCCAGCAGCACTGGGACTAGCGGGAGGACACTGTACAATGAGCAGTTCTTC. It translates to CASSTGTSGRTLYNEQFF. Based on the CDR3 plus reference TRBV5-1 and TRBJ2-1, the full variable domain is KAGVTQTPRYLIKTRGQQVTLSCSPISGHRSVSWYQQTPGQGLQFLFEYFSETQRNKGNFPGRFSGRQFSNSRSEMNVSTLELGDSALYLCASSTGTSGRTLYNEQFFGPGTRLTVL.